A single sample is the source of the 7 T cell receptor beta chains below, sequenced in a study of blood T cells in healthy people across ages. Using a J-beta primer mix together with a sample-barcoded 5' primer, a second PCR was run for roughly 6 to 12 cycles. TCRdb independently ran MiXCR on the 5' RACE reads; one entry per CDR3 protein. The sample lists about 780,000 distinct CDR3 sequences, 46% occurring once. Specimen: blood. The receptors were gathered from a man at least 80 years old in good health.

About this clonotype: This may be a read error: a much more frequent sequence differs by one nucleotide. The CDR3 region is CAVTRTGDLYEQYF. CDR3 nucleotide sequence: TGTGCCGTCACCCGGACAGGTGATCTCTACGAGCAGTACTTC. The rearrangement links TRBV10-3 to TRBJ2-7; 7 bases match TRBD1. The CDR3 covers 14 residues. V dropped 11 bases and J dropped 3; count of bases not matched to a gene: 13. Germline V gene data show CDR1 as ENHRY and CDR2 as SYGVKD.

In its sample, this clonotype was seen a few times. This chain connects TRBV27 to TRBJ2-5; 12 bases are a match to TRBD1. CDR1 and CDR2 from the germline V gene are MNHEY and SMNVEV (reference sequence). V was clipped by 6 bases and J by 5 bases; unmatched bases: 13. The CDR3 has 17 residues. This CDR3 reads CASSANRDRGLSETQYF. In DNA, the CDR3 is TGTGCCAGCAGCGCTAACCGGGACAGGGGGCTCTCGGAGACCCAGTACTTC.

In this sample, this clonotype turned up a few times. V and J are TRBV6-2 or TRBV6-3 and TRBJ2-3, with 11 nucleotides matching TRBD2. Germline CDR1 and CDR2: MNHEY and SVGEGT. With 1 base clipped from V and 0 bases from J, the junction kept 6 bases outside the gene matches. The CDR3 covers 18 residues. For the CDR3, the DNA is TGTGCCAGCAGTTACTGGGGACTAGCGGAGGGAAGCACAGATACGCAGTATTTT. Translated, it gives CASSYWGLAEGSTDTQYF.

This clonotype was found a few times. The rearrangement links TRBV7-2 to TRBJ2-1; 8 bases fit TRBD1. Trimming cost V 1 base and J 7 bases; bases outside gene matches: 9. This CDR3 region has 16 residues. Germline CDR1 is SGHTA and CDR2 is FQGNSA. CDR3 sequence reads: CASSLGGAGGKNEQFF. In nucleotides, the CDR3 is TGTGCCAGCAGCTTAGGTGGGGCAGGGGGCAAGAATGAGCAGTTCTTC. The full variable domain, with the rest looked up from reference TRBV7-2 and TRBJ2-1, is GAGVSQSPSNKVTEKGKDVELRCDPISGHTALYWYRQSLGQGLEFLIYFQGNSAPDKSGLPSDRFSAERTGGSVSTLTIQRTQQEDSAVYLCASSLGGAGGKNEQFFGPGTRLTVL.

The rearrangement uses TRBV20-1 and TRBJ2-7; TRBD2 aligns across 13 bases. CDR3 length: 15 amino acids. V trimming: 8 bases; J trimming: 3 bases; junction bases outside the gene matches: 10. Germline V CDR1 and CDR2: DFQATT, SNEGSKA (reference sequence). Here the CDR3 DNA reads TGCAGTCCCCAGGGACTAGCGGGACATGTCTACGAGCAGTACTTC. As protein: CSPQGLAGHVYEQYF.

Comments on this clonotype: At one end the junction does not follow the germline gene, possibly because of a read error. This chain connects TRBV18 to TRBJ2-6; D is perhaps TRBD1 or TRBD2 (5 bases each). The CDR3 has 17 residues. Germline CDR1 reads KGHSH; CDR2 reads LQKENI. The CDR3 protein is CASSPLRGKTGANALTF. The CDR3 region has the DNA TGTGCCAGCTCACCACTCAGAGGGAAGACTGGGGCCAACGCCCTGACTTTC.

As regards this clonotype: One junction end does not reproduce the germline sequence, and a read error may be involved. CDR3 bases: TGTGCCAGCAGCCTAGGCGTTTCGACCCAGTACTTC. It translates to CASSLGVSTQYF. This chain links TRBV13 with TRBJ2-5; D is unresolved. Germline values: CDR1 PRHDT, CDR2 FYEKMQ (reference sequence). The CDR3 totals 12 residues. The full variable domain, completed using reference TRBV13 and TRBJ2-5, is AAGVIQSPRHLIKEKRETATLKCYPIPRHDTVYWYQQGPGQDPQFLISFYEKMQSDKGSIPDRFSAQQFSDYHSELNMSSLELGDSALYFCASSLGVSTQYFGPGTRLLVL.